This T cell receptor (beta chain) was captured in a study of identical twins. MiXCR was run by TCRdb on the 5' RACE reads, yielding one entry per CDR3 protein. Here the sample spans some 100,000 distinct CDR3 sequences, less than 6.5% being singletons. As to this clonotype: Antigen: not known.

V was cut by 3 bases and J by 10 bases, with 16 bases left in between. The CDR3 runs to 13 residues. Germline CDR1 SGHRS, CDR2 YFSETQ. Study-wide results and limits: In beta out-of-frame sequences, the excess sharing between twins was weaker.

The receptor was derived from a woman aged 45-65 years in good health. Sequenced: memory T cells sorted from blood. This chain links TRBV5-1 with TRBJ1-1, with D hard to call. The CDR3 DNA reads as TGCGCCAGCAGCTGGCCGGGCCCCGAGGGAGCTTTCTTT. It encodes CASSWPGPEGAFF.